This T cell receptor (beta chain) was profiled in a study of blood T cells in healthy people across ages. CDR3 size: 14 residues. V was shortened by 6 bases and J by 5 bases, with 16 bases between the two germline ends. A sample-barcoded 5' primer and a J-beta primer mix were used in a second PCR of roughly 7 to 12 cycles. A template-switch adaptor containing 12 random nucleotides labeled each cDNA molecule. TCRdb reprocessed the 5' RACE reads with MiXCR, giving one entry per CDR3 protein. There are around 800,000 distinct CDR3 sequences in the sample; 20% to 30% occur only once, and 3% lies in the top ten. Separately, the same data were catalogued under a study of T cells of mothers and their children. As that study records: Samples were provided by three healthy Caucasian mothers and their six children.

The rearrangement uses TRBV12-3 or TRBV12-4 and TRBJ2-5; perhaps D is TRBD1 or TRBD2 (5 bases each). The material sequenced was blood. This receptor was identified in a boy younger than 18 in good health. The CDR3 sequence is CASSWLAGKETQYF. The CDR3 DNA follows: TGTGCCAGCAGCTGGCTAGCAGGGAAGGAGACCCAGTACTTC.